These 26 T cell receptor beta chains came from one sample sequenced in a study of CD8+ T cells in alopecia areata. Sequencing used cDNA as its template, made by extracting RNA and reverse transcribing it. Sequencing used immunoSEQ multiplex PCR; TCRdb keeps in-frame clones, though not all of them. The sample records 150,000 or so clones, around 87% being singletons. Sequenced material: CD8+ T cells sorted from blood, taken at week 0. These receptors were taken from a human donor with alopecia areata.

This chain links TRBV11-2 with TRBJ2-7; TRBD1 might be the D (6 bases). The CDR3 extends over 14 amino acids. The germline V gene encodes CDR1 SGHAT and CDR2 FQNNGV. Trimming removed 8 bases from V and 5 bases from J, with 19 bases in between. Here the CDR3 reads CASHPVGDNHEQYF. As DNA, the CDR3 is TGTGCCAGCCATCCAGTGGGGGACAATCACGAGCAGTACTTC.

This sequence joins TRBV7-9 and TRBJ1-2; D is possibly TRBD1 (5 bases). V was trimmed by 3 bases and J by 1 base, leaving 15 bases between them. Germline lookup yields CDR1 SEHNR and CDR2 FQNEAQ (reference sequence). CDR3 length: 16 residues. CDR3 sequence reads: CASSLGPGTRNYGYTF. CDR3 in DNA: TGTGCCAGCAGCTTGGGTCCCGGGACGCGTAACTATGGCTACACCTTC.

V usage is TRBV9 and J usage is TRBJ1-3, with D unclear. Trimming removed 2 bases from V and 0 bases from J, with 0 bases in between. The CDR3 is made up of 12 amino acids. Germline CDR1 SGDLS, CDR2 YYNGEE. CDR3 DNA: TGTGCCAGCAGCGTCTCTGGAAACACCATATATTTT. Amino acids: CASSVSGNTIYF. The variable domain in full, completed from reference TRBV9 and TRBJ1-3, reads DSGVTQTPKHLITATGQRVTLRCSPRSGDLSVYWYQQSLDQGLQFLIQYYNGEERAKGNILERFSAQQFPDLHSELNLSSLELGDSALYFCASSVSGNTIYFGEGSWLTVV.

The rearrangement uses TRBV27 and TRBJ2-7; D gene ambiguous. The CDR3 covers 15 residues. Germline V gives CDR1 MNHEY, CDR2 SMNVEV (reference sequence). The germline V and J ends were trimmed by 0 bases and 0 bases, with 9 bases remaining between them. CDR3 protein: CASSLSSPISYEQYF. CDR3 bases: TGTGCCAGCAGTTTATCGTCGCCTATCTCCTACGAGCAGTACTTC.

This clone was found once. The chain employs TRBV11-2 and TRBJ2-3; D gene ambiguous. Trimming took 1 base from V and 5 from J, leaving 7 bases between them. Germline-derived CDR1 and CDR2 are SGHAT and FQNNGV. There are 13 residues in the CDR3. CDR3 sequence (DNA): TGTGCCAGCAGCTTAGGAACGTTAGATACGCAGTATTTT. Its translation: CASSLGTLDTQYF.

The chain has TRBV5-1 and TRBJ2-7; the match to TRBD1 covers 9 bases. V lost 1 base to trimming and J lost 5 bases; unmatched junction nucleotides: 4. The length of the CDR3 is 14 residues. CDR1 and CDR2 (germline): SGHRS, YFSETQ. The CDR3 loop reads CASSLPTGGDEQYF. The CDR3 region has the DNA TGCGCCAGCAGCTTGCCGACAGGGGGGGACGAGCAGTACTTC.

The rearrangement links TRBV29-1 to TRBJ1-4; TRBD1 agrees at 7 bases. The ends lost 4 bases at V and 7 bases at J; junction bases unmatched: 6. Germline lookup yields CDR1 SQVTM and CDR2 ANQGSEA. The CDR3 runs to 13 residues. The CDR3 region is CSVARDRSEKLFF. CDR3 sequence (DNA): TGCAGCGTTGCAAGGGACAGAAGTGAAAAACTGTTTTTT. Based on the CDR3 plus reference TRBV29-1 and TRBJ1-4, the full variable domain is SAVISQKPSRDICQRGTSLTIQCQVDSQVTMMFWYRQQPGQSLTLIATANQGSEATYESGFVIDKFPISRPNLTFSTLTVSNMSPEDSSIYLCSVARDRSEKLFFGSGTQLSVL.

This rearrangement joins TRBV6-5 to TRBJ2-1, with D maybe TRBD2 (5 bases). The CDR3 is 13 amino acids. V was shortened by 0 bases and J by 8 bases, with 8 bases between the two germline ends. Germline V gene lookup returns CDR1 MNHEY and CDR2 SVGAGI. The CDR3 protein is CASSYSRTHEQFF. CDR3 DNA sequence: TGTGCCAGCAGTTACTCCAGGACTCATGAGCAGTTCTTC.

The rearrangement joins TRBV27 to TRBJ1-5; a weak D match, TRBD1 (6 bases). This CDR3 is built from 16 residues. The V and J ends lost 5 bases and 6 bases respectively, with 20 bases between them. Germline V gene lookup returns CDR1 MNHEY and CDR2 SMNVEV (reference sequence). The CDR3 DNA sequence: TGTGCCAGCAGTCCTCTGAAAGGGGGGGGTGGTCAGCCCCAGCATTTT. This codes for CASSPLKGGGGQPQHF.

The chain combines TRBV29-1 with TRBJ2-7; 7 nucleotides line up with TRBD2. From germline, CDR1 is SQVTM and CDR2 ANQGSEA. This CDR3 region has 12 residues. Losses at the gene ends were 4 bases for V and 4 bases for J; bases not matched to a gene: 4. CDR3 DNA: TGCAGCGTTGGCGGGAGCGCTTACGAGCAGTACTTC. Translation: CSVGGSAYEQYF.

This sequence joins TRBV5-1 and TRBJ2-7; D gene unclear. Germline V gene lookup returns CDR1 SGHRS and CDR2 YFSETQ. The CDR3 extends over 14 amino acids. V gave up 2 bases and J gave up 2 bases, with 11 bases separating them. The CDR3, as DNA: TGCGCCAGCAGCTTCCTAGGTACAACCTACGAGCAGTACTTC. As protein: CASSFLGTTYEQYF.

CDR3 sequence reads: CAWTAAGQLYTGELFF. CDR3 nucleotides: TGTGCCTGGACGGCTGCGGGACAGCTCTACACCGGGGAGCTGTTTTTT. V is TRBV30 and J is TRBJ2-2, with a tentative D call TRBD1 (7 bases). Trimming removed 4 bases from V and 3 bases from J, with 18 bases in between. The CDR3 is 16 residues long. Germline CDR1 is GTSNPN and CDR2 is SVGIG (reference sequence).

The V gene is TRBV7-9, the J gene TRBJ2-3, with a possible D match to TRBD2 (5 bases). V lost 4 bases and J 0 bases, leaving 14 bases between the germline ends. This CDR3 is 16 amino acids long. The germline V gene has CDR1 SEHNR and CDR2 FQNEAQ (reference sequence). As DNA, the CDR3 is TGTGCCAGCAGCTCCCCCCGGGGATCTAGCACAGATACGCAGTATTTT. Its translation: CASSSPRGSSTDTQYF. Combining the CDR3 with reference TRBV7-9 and TRBJ2-3 gives the whole variable domain DTGVSQNPRHKITKRGQNVTFRCDPISEHNRLYWYRQTLGQGPEFLTYFQNEAQLEKSRLLSDRFSAERPKGSFSTLEIQRTEQGDSAMYLCASSSPRGSSTDTQYFGPGTRLTVL.

The chain uses TRBV5-1 and TRBJ1-1; D may be TRBD1 (6 bases). Per the germline V gene, CDR1 is SGHRS and CDR2 is YFSETQ. This CDR3 is 14 amino acids long. The V end lost 5 bases, the J end lost 6 bases, and 17 bases lay between the germline ends. CDR3 protein: CASRGTGSEAEAFF. As DNA, the CDR3 is TGCGCCAGCAGGGGAACAGGGTCGGAGGCTGAAGCTTTCTTT.

This rearrangement joins TRBV27 to TRBJ2-1, with D possibly TRBD2 on 5 matching bases. V lost 6 bases, J lost 3 bases, and 15 bases lay in between. This CDR3 contains 15 residues. Germline CDR1 reads MNHEY; CDR2 reads SMNVEV (reference sequence). The CDR3 loop is CASSHRGGGYNEQFF. In nucleotides, the CDR3 is TGTGCCAGCAGCCACCGGGGTGGAGGCTACAATGAGCAGTTCTTC.

The chain joins TRBV15 to TRBJ2-3; no firm D call. CDR1 and CDR2 (germline): LNHNV, YYDKDF (reference sequence). Between the trimmed V and J ends, which lost 0 bases and 4 bases, there was a span of 5 bases. CDR3 length equals 13 residues. CDR3: CATSRDLPDTQYF. Written as DNA, the CDR3 is TGTGCCACCAGCAGAGATCTACCAGATACGCAGTATTTT.

The rearrangement links TRBV18 to TRBJ1-2; no clear D. V shed 0 bases and J shed 2 bases, with 10 bases lying between them. CDR1 and CDR2 from the germline V gene are KGHSH and LQKENI. The CDR3 totals 15 residues. For the CDR3, the DNA is TGTGCCAGCTCACCACCGGTTGGACTAAACTATGGCTACACCTTC. Translating gives CASSPPVGLNYGYTF.

The CDR3 region is CASSEIGFYEQYF. The CDR3 DNA follows: TGTGCCAGCAGTGAAATAGGTTTCTACGAGCAGTACTTC. The chain carries TRBV6-1 and TRBJ2-7; D gene uncertain. Trimming left V 2 bases short and J 3 bases short, with 8 bases between. This CDR3 spans 13 amino acids. The germline V gene has CDR1 MNHNS and CDR2 SASEGT.

This clone was counted only a few times. The chain employs TRBV9 and TRBJ1-1, with TRBD1 matching over 10 bases. This CDR3 has 15 amino acids. J lost 3 bases, V lost 4 bases, and 6 bases had no gene match. CDR1 is SGDLS, CDR2 YYNGEE, per germline. CDR3 DNA: TGTGCCAGCAGCCCCTGGGACAGGGGAGACACTGAAGCTTTCTTT. It codes for CASSPWDRGDTEAFF. Full variable domain (outside the CDR3, taken from reference TRBV9 and TRBJ1-1): DSGVTQTPKHLITATGQRVTLRCSPRSGDLSVYWYQQSLDQGLQFLIQYYNGEERAKGNILERFSAQQFPDLHSELNLSSLELGDSALYFCASSPWDRGDTEAFFGQGTRLTVV.

The chain is built from TRBV5-4 and TRBJ2-7; 9 bases agree with TRBD1. CDR1 and CDR2 from the germline V gene are SGHNT and YYREEE (reference sequence). V lost 6 bases, J lost 5 bases, and 9 bases stayed unmatched. The CDR3 is 14 residues long. This CDR3 is CASTPGDRDHEQYF. CDR3 bases: TGTGCCAGCACCCCGGGGGACAGGGACCACGAGCAGTACTTC.

The chain joins TRBV11-2 to TRBJ2-7, with D unclear. Germline CDR1 is SGHAT and CDR2 is FQNNGV. V was cut by 2 bases and J by 6 bases, with 5 bases left in between. This CDR3 is 11 amino acids long. The DNA of the CDR3 is TGTGCCAGCAGCTTACTCATCGAGCAGTACTTC. It yields the protein CASSLLIEQYF.

The genes are TRBV6-5 and TRBJ2-1, with unresolved D. The CDR3 runs to 12 residues. Between the trimmed V and J ends, which lost 6 bases and 5 bases, there was a span of 8 bases. Germline CDR1 reads MNHEY; CDR2 reads SVGAGI. CDR3 sequence: CASRETNNEQFF. In nucleotides, the CDR3 is TGTGCCAGCAGAGAGACCAACAATGAGCAGTTCTTC.

This chain uses TRBV27 with TRBJ1-5; a weak D match, TRBD1 (6 bases). V lost 6 bases to trimming and J lost 4 bases, with 10 bases between them. The CDR3 extends over 13 amino acids. Per germline, CDR1 MNHEY and CDR2 SMNVEV (reference sequence). The DNA of the CDR3 is TGTGCCAGCAGCGCAGGGGTTAATCAGCCCCAGCATTTT. Translation gives CASSAGVNQPQHF.

The rearrangement uses TRBV19 and TRBJ1-1; D uncertain. The germline CDR1 and CDR2 sequences are LNHDA and SQIVND (reference sequence). The CDR3 has 14 amino acids. V was trimmed by 3 bases and J by 1 base, leaving 9 bases between them. The chain's CDR3 is CASSILEGNTEAFF. The CDR3 nucleotides are TGTGCCAGTAGTATCCTTGAGGGGAACACTGAAGCTTTCTTT.

The chain employs TRBV7-8 and TRBJ2-7, with 7 positions matching TRBD2. CDR3 length: 14 amino acids. The trim removed 5 bases at V and 3 bases at J, leaving 7 bases unmatched. Germline CDR1 SGHVS, CDR2 FQNEAQ. CDR3 DNA: TGTGCCAGCAGCCAAGACGCTAGCGGCTACGAGCAGTACTTC. It is translated as CASSQDASGYEQYF.

The V call is TRBV5-1, the J call TRBJ2-1; 8 nucleotides agree with TRBD1. CDR1 SGHRS and CDR2 YFSETQ come from the germline V gene. V gave up 0 bases and J gave up 2 bases; unmatched junction bases: 7. CDR3 length: 17 residues. The chain's CDR3 is CASSLAGAGGAYNEQFF. The DNA for the CDR3 is TGCGCCAGCAGCTTGGCGGGGGCAGGGGGCGCCTACAATGAGCAGTTCTTC.